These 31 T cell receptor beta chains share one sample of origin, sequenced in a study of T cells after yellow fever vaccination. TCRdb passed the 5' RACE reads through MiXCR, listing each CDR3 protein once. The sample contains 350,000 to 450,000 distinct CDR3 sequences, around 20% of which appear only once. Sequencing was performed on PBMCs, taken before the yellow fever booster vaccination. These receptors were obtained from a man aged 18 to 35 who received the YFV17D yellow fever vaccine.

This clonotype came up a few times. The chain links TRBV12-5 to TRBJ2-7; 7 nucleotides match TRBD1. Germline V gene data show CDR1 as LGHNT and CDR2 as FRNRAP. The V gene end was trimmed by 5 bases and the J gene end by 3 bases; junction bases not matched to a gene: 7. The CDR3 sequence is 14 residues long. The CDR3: CASGTTGPLYEQYV. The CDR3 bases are TGTGCTAGTGGTACGACAGGGCCCCTCTACGAGCAGTACGTC.

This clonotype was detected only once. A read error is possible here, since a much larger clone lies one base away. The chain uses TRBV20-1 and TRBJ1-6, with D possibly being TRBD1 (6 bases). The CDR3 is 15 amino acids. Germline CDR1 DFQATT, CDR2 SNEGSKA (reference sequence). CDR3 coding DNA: TGCAGTGCTAGAGATCTGGGCAGGGGTGGATCACCCCTCGACTTT. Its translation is CSARDLGRGGSPLDF.

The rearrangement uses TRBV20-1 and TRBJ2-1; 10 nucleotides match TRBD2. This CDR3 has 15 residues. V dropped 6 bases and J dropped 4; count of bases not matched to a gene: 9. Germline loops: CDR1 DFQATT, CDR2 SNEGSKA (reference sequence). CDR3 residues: CSAGPASGGYNEQFF. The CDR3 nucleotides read TGCAGTGCGGGTCCCGCTAGCGGGGGATACAATGAGCAGTTCTTC.

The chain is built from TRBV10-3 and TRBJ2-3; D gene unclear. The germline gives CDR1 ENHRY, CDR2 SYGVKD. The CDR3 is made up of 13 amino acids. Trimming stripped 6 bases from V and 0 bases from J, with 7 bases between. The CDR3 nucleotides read TGTGCCATCAGGGGCCTCAGCACAGATACGCAGTATTTT. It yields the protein CAIRGLSTDTQYF.

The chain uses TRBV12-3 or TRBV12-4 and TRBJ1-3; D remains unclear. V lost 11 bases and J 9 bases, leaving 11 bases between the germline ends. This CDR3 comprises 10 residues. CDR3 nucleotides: TGTGCCTGTGCGGGTGGCACCATATATTTT. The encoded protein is CACAGGTIYF.

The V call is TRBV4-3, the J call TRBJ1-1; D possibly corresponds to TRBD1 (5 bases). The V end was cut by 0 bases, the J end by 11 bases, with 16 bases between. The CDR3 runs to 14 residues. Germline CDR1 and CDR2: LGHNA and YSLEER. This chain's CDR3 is CASSQDHGREGAFF. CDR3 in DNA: TGCGCCAGCAGCCAAGATCACGGCAGGGAAGGTGCTTTCTTT.

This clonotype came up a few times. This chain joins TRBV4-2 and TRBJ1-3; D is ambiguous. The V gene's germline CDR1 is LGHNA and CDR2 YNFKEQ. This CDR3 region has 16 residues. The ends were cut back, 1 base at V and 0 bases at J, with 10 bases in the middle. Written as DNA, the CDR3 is TGTGCCAGCAGCCAAGCCGGCGGTAGCTCTGGAAACACCATATATTTT. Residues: CASSQAGGSSGNTIYF.

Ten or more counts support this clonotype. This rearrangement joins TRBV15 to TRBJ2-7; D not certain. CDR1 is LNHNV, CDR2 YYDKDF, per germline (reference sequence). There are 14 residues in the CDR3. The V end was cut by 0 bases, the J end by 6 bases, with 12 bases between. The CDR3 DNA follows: TGTGCCACCAGCAGAGATTTTGATGGTTCCGAGCAGTACGTC. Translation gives CATSRDFDGSEQYV.

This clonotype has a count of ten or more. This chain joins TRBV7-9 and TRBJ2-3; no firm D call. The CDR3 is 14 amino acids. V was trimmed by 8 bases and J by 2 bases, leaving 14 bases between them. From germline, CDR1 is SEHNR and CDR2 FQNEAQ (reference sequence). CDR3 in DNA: TGTGCCAGCGGGGAATGGGAAAACACAGATACGCAGTATTTT. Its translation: CASGEWENTDTQYF.

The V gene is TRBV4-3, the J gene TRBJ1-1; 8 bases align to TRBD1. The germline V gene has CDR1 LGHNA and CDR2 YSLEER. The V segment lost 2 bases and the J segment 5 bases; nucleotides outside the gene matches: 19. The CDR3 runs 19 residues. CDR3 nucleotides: TGCGCCAGCAGCCAATCTTTCTTCCCCCCAGGACAGGGTCGGACTGAAGCTTTCTTT. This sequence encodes CASSQSFFPPGQGRTEAFF.

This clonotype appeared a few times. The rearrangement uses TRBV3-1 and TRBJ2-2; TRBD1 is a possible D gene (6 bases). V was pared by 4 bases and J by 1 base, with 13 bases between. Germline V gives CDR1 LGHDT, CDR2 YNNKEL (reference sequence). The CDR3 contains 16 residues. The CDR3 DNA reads TGTGCCAGCAGCCTCCTGTGGGGACAGAACACCGGGGAGCTGTTTTTT. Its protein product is CASSLLWGQNTGELFF.

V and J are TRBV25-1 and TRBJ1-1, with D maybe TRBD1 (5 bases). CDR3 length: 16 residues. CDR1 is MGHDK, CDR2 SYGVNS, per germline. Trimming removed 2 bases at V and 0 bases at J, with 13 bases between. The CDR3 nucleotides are TGTGCCAGCAGTGAAACCGGGACCGTCATGAACACTGAAGCTTTCTTT. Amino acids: CASSETGTVMNTEAFF.

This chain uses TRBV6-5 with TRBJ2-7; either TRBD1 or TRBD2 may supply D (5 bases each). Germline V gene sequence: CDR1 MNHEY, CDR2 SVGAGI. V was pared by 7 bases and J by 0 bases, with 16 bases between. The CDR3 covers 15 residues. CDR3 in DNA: TGTGCCAGCACTTCTTACCGGGACGCCTCCTACGAGCAGTACTTC. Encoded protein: CASTSYRDASYEQYF.

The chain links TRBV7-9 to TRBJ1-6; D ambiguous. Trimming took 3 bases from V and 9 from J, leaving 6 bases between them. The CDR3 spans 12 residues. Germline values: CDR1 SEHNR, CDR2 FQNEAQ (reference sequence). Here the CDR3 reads CASSLVISPLHF. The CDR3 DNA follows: TGTGCCAGCAGCTTGGTTATTTCACCCCTCCACTTT.

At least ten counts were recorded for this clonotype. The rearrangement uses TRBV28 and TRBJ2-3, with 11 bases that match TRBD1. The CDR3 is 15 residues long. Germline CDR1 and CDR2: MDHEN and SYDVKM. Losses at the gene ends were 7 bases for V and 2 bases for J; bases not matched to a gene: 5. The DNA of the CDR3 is TGTGCCAGCAACCTGGGACAGGGGGTCACAGATACGCAGTATTTT. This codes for CASNLGQGVTDTQYF.

This chain's CDR3 is CASSGQAQETQYF. For the CDR3, the DNA is TGTGCCAGCAGTGGACAGGCCCAGGAGACCCAGTACTTC. The chain links TRBV6-5 to TRBJ2-5; 7 bases fit TRBD1. This CDR3 is 13 amino acids long. CDR1 and CDR2 (germline): MNHEY, SVGAGI. V trimming: 5 bases; J trimming: 5 bases; junction bases outside the gene matches: 5.

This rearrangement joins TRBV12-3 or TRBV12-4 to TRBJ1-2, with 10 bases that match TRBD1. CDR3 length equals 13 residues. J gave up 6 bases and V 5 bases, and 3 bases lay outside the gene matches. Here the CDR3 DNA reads TGTGCCAGCAGTCGGACAGGGGGGAATGGCTACACCTTC. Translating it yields CASSRTGGNGYTF.

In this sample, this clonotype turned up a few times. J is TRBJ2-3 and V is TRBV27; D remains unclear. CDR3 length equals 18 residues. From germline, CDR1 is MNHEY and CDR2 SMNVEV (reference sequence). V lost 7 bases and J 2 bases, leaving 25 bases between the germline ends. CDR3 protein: CASTKQRDLGSHTDTQYF. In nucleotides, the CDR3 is TGTGCCAGCACTAAACAACGCGATTTGGGCAGTCACACAGATACGCAGTATTTT.

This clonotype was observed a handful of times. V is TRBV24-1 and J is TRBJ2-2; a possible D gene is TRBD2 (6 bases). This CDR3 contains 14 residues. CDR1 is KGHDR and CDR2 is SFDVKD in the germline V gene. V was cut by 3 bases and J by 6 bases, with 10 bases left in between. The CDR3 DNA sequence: TGTGCCACCAGTGATAGGGGAGGCGCCGGGGAGCTGTTTTTT. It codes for CATSDRGGAGELFF.

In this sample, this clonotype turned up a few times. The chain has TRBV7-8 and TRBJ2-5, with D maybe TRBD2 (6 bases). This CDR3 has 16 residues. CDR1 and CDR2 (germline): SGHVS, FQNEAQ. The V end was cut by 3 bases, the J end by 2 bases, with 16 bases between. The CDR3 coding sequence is TGTGCCAGCAGCTTGCTGCGGGACGCAGTTCAAGAGACCCAGTACTTC. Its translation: CASSLLRDAVQETQYF.

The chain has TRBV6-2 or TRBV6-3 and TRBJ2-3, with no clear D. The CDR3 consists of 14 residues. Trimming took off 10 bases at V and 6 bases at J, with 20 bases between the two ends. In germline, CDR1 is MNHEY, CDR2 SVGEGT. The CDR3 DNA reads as TGTGCCAATTCACACGGCGGCCATGGGGATACGCAGTATTTT. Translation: CANSHGGHGDTQYF.

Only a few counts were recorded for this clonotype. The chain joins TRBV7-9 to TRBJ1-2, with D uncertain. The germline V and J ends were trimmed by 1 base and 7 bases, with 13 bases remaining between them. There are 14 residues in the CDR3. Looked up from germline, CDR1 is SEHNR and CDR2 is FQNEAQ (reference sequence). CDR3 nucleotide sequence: TGTGCCAGCAGCTTAGATGAGGGCCGTAGTGGCTACACCTTC. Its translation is CASSLDEGRSGYTF.

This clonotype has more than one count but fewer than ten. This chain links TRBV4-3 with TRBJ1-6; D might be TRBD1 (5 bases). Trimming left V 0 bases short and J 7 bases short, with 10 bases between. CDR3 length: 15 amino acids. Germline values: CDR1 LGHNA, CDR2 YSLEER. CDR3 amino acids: CASSQDRRDNSPLHF. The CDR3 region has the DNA TGCGCCAGCAGCCAAGATCGAAGGGACAATTCACCCCTCCACTTT.

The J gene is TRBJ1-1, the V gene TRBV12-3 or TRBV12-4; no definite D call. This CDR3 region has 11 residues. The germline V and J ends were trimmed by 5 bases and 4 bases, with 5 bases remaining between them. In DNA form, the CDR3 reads TGTGCCAGCAGTATTTTCACTGAAGCTTTCTTT. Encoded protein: CASSIFTEAFF.

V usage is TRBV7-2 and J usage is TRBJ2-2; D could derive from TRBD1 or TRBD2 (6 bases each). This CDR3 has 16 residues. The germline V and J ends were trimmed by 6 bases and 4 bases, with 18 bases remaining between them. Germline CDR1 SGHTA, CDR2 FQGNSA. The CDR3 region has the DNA TGTGCCAGCAGTCGGGGGTACAGGGTAGGCACCGGGGAGCTGTTTTTT. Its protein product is CASSRGYRVGTGELFF. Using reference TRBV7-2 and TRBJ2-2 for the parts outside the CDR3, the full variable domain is GAGVSQSPSNKVTEKGKDVELRCDPISGHTALYWYRQSLGQGLEFLIYFQGNSAPDKSGLPSDRFSAERTGGSVSTLTIQRTQQEDSAVYLCASSRGYRVGTGELFFGEGSRLTVL.

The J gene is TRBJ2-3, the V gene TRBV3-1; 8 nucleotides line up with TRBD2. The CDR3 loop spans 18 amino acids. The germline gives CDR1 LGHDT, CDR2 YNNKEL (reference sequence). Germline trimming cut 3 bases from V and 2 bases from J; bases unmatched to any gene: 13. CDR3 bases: TGTGCCAGCAGCCAGGAACAACTGGCGGGGGGCAACACAGATACGCAGTATTTT. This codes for CASSQEQLAGGNTDTQYF.

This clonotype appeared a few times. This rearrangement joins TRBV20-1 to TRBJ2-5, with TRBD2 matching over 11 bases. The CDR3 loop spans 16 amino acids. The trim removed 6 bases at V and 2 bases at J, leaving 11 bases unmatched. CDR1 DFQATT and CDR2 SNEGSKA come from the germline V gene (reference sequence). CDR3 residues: CSADTGTSGPQETQYF. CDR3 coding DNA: TGCAGTGCCGATACCGGGACTAGCGGCCCACAAGAGACCCAGTACTTC.

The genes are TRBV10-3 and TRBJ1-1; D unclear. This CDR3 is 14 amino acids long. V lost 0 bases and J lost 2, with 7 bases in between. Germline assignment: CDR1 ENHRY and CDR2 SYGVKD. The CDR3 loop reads CAISESTANTEAFF. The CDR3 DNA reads TGTGCCATCAGTGAGTCGACGGCAAACACTGAAGCTTTCTTT.

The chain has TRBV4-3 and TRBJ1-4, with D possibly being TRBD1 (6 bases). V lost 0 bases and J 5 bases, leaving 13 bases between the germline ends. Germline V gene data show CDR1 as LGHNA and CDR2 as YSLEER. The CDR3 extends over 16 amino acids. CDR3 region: CASSQDRWQGNEKLFF. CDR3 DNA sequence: TGCGCCAGCAGCCAAGATCGGTGGCAGGGGAATGAAAAACTGTTTTTT.

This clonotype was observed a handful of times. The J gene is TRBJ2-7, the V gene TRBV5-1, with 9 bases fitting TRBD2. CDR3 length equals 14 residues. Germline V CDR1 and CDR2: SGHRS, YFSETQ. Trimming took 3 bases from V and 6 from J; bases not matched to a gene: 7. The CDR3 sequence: CASSSLAGLPEQYF. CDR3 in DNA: TGCGCCAGCAGCTCCCTAGCGGGGCTTCCCGAGCAGTACTTC. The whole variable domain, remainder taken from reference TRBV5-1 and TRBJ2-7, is KAGVTQTPRYLIKTRGQQVTLSCSPISGHRSVSWYQQTPGQGLQFLFEYFSETQRNKGNFPGRFSGRQFSNSRSEMNVSTLELGDSALYLCASSSLAGLPEQYFGPGTRLTVT.

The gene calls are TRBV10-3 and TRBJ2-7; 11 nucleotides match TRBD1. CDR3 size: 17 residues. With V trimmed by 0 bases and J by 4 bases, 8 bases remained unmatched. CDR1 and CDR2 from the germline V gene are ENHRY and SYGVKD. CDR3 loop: CAISESGRTGGLYEQYF. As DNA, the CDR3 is TGTGCCATCAGTGAGTCGGGCCGGACAGGGGGCCTGTACGAGCAGTACTTC.